These 27 T cell receptor beta chains were sequenced from one sample in a study of cytomegalovirus exposure and HLA in healthy donors. The PCR employed 60 Vbeta primers together with 13 Jbeta primers. Assay: immunoSEQ multiplex PCR; the TCRdb copy retains only in-frame clones and omits some. The repertoire consists of about 150,000 clones, with around 77% occurring once and the leading ten covering 2% to 2.5%. Sample: PBMCs. The origin of the receptors is a man aged 25-40 years in good health and CMV-seronegative.

This chain connects TRBV19 to TRBJ2-5; 7 positions match TRBD1. Germline CDR1 reads LNHDA; CDR2 reads SQIVND (reference sequence). The CDR3 sequence is 14 residues long. J lost 2 bases, V lost 6 bases, and 6 bases had no gene match. CDR3 nucleotides: TGTGCCAGTAGACCCAGGGACAGACAAGAGACCCAGTACTTC. Translated: CASRPRDRQETQYF.

The chain recombines TRBV29-1 with TRBJ2-5; 10 positions agree with TRBD1. The CDR3 consists of 13 residues. In germline, CDR1 is SQVTM, CDR2 ANQGSEA. Trimming cost V 5 bases and J 3 bases; bases outside gene matches: 3. This CDR3 is CSVPGTGEETQYF. In DNA, the CDR3 is TGCAGCGTTCCAGGGACAGGGGAAGAGACCCAGTACTTC.

The rearrangement joins TRBV27 to TRBJ2-7; D might be TRBD2 (6 bases). Trimming removed 0 bases at V and 6 bases at J, with 15 bases between. The CDR3 has 15 amino acids. Looked up from germline, CDR1 is MNHEY and CDR2 is SMNVEV (reference sequence). DNA of the CDR3: TGTGCCAGCAGTTTATCGTCGGGGGTGTTGAGCGAGCAGTACTTC. Its translation is CASSLSSGVLSEQYF.

This sequence joins TRBV11-2 and TRBJ1-4, with 10 bases aligning to TRBD1. The germline gives CDR1 SGHAT, CDR2 FQNNGV. The ends lost 5 bases at V and 8 bases at J; junction bases unmatched: 8. This CDR3 comprises 15 residues. The CDR3 DNA is TGTGCCAGCAGCGACCTGGGACAGGGGCGAGAAAAACTGTTTTTT. Amino acids: CASSDLGQGREKLFF. Based on the CDR3 plus reference TRBV11-2 and TRBJ1-4, the full variable domain is EAGVAQSPRYKIIEKRQSVAFWCNPISGHATLYWYQQILGQGPKLLIQFQNNGVVDDSQLPKDRFSAERLKGVDSTLKIQPAKLEDSAVYLCASSDLGQGREKLFFGSGTQLSVL.

This clone was seen a handful of times. The chain has TRBV21-1 and TRBJ2-7; the table's D gene call, TRBD2, was not cross checked with the DNA. TRBV21-1 corresponds to a pseudogene. The CDR3 extends over 12 amino acids. The CDR3 is CASIRLKDEQYF. DNA of the CDR3: TGTGCCAGCATAAGACTCAAGGACGAGCAGTACTTC.

In this sample, this clone turned up once. This chain's CDR3 is CASSTGTPSSYEQYF. The DNA of the CDR3 is TGTGCCAGCAGCACCGGGACACCATCCTCCTACGAGCAGTACTTC. The chain has TRBV11-2 and TRBJ2-7; a possible D gene is TRBD1 (6 bases). Germline-derived CDR1 and CDR2 are SGHAT and FQNNGV. V lost 5 bases and J 0 bases, leaving 14 bases between the germline ends. This CDR3 spans 15 amino acids.

V usage is TRBV27 and J usage is TRBJ2-1; possibly TRBD1 for D (5 bases). The germline V gene has CDR1 MNHEY and CDR2 SMNVEV (reference sequence). The CDR3 totals 14 residues. V gave up 3 bases and J gave up 4 bases, with 10 bases separating them. CDR3 sequence (DNA): TGTGCCAGCAGTTTGAGGACAAGATACAATGAGCAGTTCTTC. Protein: CASSLRTRYNEQFF.

This chain uses TRBV30 with TRBJ2-1; 11 bases agree with TRBD2. The CDR3 sequence is 15 residues long. V trimming: 3 bases; J trimming: 4 bases; junction bases outside the gene matches: 5. Germline V gene sequence: CDR1 GTSNPN, CDR2 SVGIG (reference sequence). For the CDR3, the DNA is TGTGCCTGGAGCCTCGGACTAGCGGGTTACAATGAGCAGTTCTTC. It yields the protein CAWSLGLAGYNEQFF.

The chain uses TRBV29-1 and TRBJ1-5; 8 bases line up with TRBD1. This CDR3 is 13 amino acids long. Losses at the gene ends were 4 bases for V and 8 bases for J; bases not matched to a gene: 7. The germline V gene encodes CDR1 SQVTM and CDR2 ANQGSEA. This chain's CDR3 is CSVGTGPREPQHF. The DNA of the CDR3 is TGCAGCGTTGGGACAGGGCCCCGAGAGCCCCAGCATTTT.

This clone showed up just a few times. This CDR3 is CASSYEQLNTGELFF. Written as DNA, the CDR3 is TGTGCCAGCAGTTACGAACAGCTGAACACCGGGGAGCTGTTTTTT. The chain employs TRBV6-5 and TRBJ2-2, with no clear D. This CDR3 contains 15 residues. Per germline, CDR1 MNHEY and CDR2 SVGAGI. Trimming left V 2 bases short and J 1 base short, with 8 bases between.

This clone was seen just once. The gene calls are TRBV7-2 and TRBJ2-7; D is unresolved. Per the germline V gene, CDR1 is SGHTA and CDR2 is FQGNSA. The CDR3 has 13 residues. V lost 5 bases, J lost 2 bases, and 10 bases lay in between. CDR3 DNA: TGTGCCAGCAGCCGGAGCGAAACCTACGAGCAGTACTTC. Protein sequence: CASSRSETYEQYF.

At least ten counts were recorded for this clone. DNA of the CDR3: TGTGCCAGCAGCTTAGTAGGGGGTGACAATGAGCAGTTCTTC. It specifies CASSLVGGDNEQFF. The chain combines TRBV7-2 with TRBJ2-1; tentative D call: TRBD1 (6 bases). Germline-derived CDR1 and CDR2 are SGHTA and FQGNSA. Trimming removed 1 base from V and 5 bases from J, with 9 bases in between. The CDR3 length is 14 residues.

The chain combines TRBV5-6 with TRBJ2-5, with 9 bases identical to TRBD1. CDR1 and CDR2 from the germline V gene are SGHDT and YYEEEE. The CDR3 extends over 14 amino acids. The V and J ends lost 5 bases and 2 bases, in that order; junction bases with no gene match: 4. CDR3 residues: CASSLGTGQETQYF. The CDR3 nucleotides read TGTGCCAGCAGTCTAGGGACAGGGCAAGAGACCCAGTACTTC.

DNA of the CDR3: TGTGCCAGCAGCGAGGGACAGCGGTTTGAAAAACTGTTTTTT. It encodes CASSEGQRFEKLFF. This rearrangement joins TRBV7-9 to TRBJ1-4; TRBD1 matches at 7 bases. With 5 bases clipped from V and 7 bases from J, the junction kept 7 bases outside the gene matches. The CDR3 is made up of 14 amino acids. From germline, CDR1 is SEHNR and CDR2 FQNEAQ (reference sequence).

V usage is TRBV29-1 and J usage is TRBJ1-2, with TRBD1 as a possible D gene (6 bases). CDR3 length: 11 residues. Germline CDR1 is SQVTM and CDR2 is ANQGSEA. Between the trimmed V and J ends, which lost 7 bases and 6 bases, there was a span of 12 bases. CDR3 residues: CSARTVDGYTF. CDR3 nucleotides: TGCAGCGCCCGGACAGTGGATGGCTACACCTTC.

This sequence joins TRBV5-1 and TRBJ2-3, with no clear D. This CDR3 contains 17 residues. Trimming stripped 0 bases from V and 4 bases from J, with 18 bases between. Germline V CDR1 and CDR2: SGHRS, YFSETQ. The CDR3 is CASSLGGAVLRADTQYF. The DNA of the CDR3 is TGCGCCAGCAGCTTGGGCGGCGCGGTCCTACGGGCAGATACGCAGTATTTT.

About this clone itself: A read error may produce the germline difference seen at one junction end. The chain couples TRBV13 to TRBJ2-5; 7 positions match TRBD2. Germline V lookup: CDR1 PRHDT, CDR2 FYEKMQ (reference sequence). This CDR3 is 12 amino acids long. The CDR3 DNA sequence: TGTGCCAGCAGCTTAGCTTCTCGACTAGCAGACTTC. This gives the protein CASSLASRLADF.

The J gene is TRBJ2-7, the V gene TRBV5-4, with 8 bases matching TRBD2. V shed 1 base, J shed 3 bases, and the junction held 6 bases outside the gene matches. The germline CDR1 and CDR2 sequences are SGHNT and YYREEE (reference sequence). This CDR3 comprises 15 residues. CDR3 residues: CASSLSLAENYEQYF. CDR3 DNA: TGTGCCAGCAGCTTGTCACTAGCGGAGAACTACGAGCAGTACTTC.

This clone was observed a single time. V usage is TRBV9 and J usage is TRBJ2-2; D unclear. This CDR3 contains 15 residues. V was shortened by 3 bases and J by 6 bases, with 15 bases between the two germline ends. CDR1 and CDR2 (germline): SGDLS, YYNGEE. The CDR3 sequence: CASSGRGNMAGELFF. The CDR3 DNA sequence: TGTGCCAGCAGCGGGAGAGGAAACATGGCCGGGGAGCTGTTTTTT.

This clone has a single count. The rearrangement joins TRBV21-1 to TRBJ1-2; TRBD1, as called in the table, went unchecked against the DNA. TRBV21-1 is a recognized pseudogene. This CDR3 has 13 amino acids. The CDR3 protein is CASSIGLNYGYTF. The CDR3 coding sequence is TGTGCCAGCAGCATTGGGCTTAACTATGGCTACACCTTC.

V gene TRBV18 combines with J gene TRBJ2-7; the match to TRBD1 covers 8 bases. The CDR3 totals 15 residues. V dropped 1 base and J dropped 7; count of bases not matched to a gene: 9. Per germline, CDR1 KGHSH and CDR2 LQKENI. The CDR3 protein is CASSPRQGQAGEQYF. CDR3 in DNA: TGTGCCAGCTCACCACGACAGGGGCAGGCGGGAGAGCAGTACTTC.

This chain uses TRBV5-1 with TRBJ1-5; no clear D. Germline lookup yields CDR1 SGHRS and CDR2 YFSETQ. V shed 0 bases and J shed 3 bases, with 4 bases lying between them. CDR3 length equals 13 residues. CDR3 amino acids: CASSLAINQPQHF. In nucleotides, the CDR3 is TGCGCCAGCAGCTTGGCCATCAATCAGCCCCAGCATTTT.

In regard to this clone: Its ends do not fully match the called genes, so a read error is possible. The chain recombines TRBV7-7 with TRBJ2-1; D uncertain. Germline V lookup: CDR1 SSHAT, CDR2 FNYEAQ (reference sequence). The CDR3 has 13 residues. CDR3 protein: CASSRSSYNEQFF. CDR3 in DNA: TGTGCTAGCAGTCGGAGCTCCTACAATGAGCAGTTCTTC.

The CDR3 spells CASTPEGTGAYEQYF. CDR3 in DNA: TGCGCCAGCACCCCAGAGGGGACAGGAGCCTACGAGCAGTACTTC. The chain uses TRBV10-1 and TRBJ2-7; 8 bases align to TRBD1. The J segment lost 2 bases and the V segment lost 7 bases, leaving 10 bases of the junction unmatched. This CDR3 spans 15 amino acids. Germline V CDR1 and CDR2: WNHNN, SYGVQD (reference sequence).

In nucleotides, the CDR3 is TGTGCCAGTAGTGTTAGCGGGCGATATTCCGAGCAGTACTTC. This codes for CASSVSGRYSEQYF. The rearrangement links TRBV19 to TRBJ2-7, with TRBD2 matching 7 bases. Germline lookup yields CDR1 LNHDA and CDR2 SQIVND (reference sequence). V gave up 5 bases and J gave up 6 bases; unmatched junction bases: 10. The length of the CDR3 is 14 residues.

Details on this clone: The junction and the germline gene differ at one end; a read error may be behind it. J is TRBJ2-5 and V is TRBV7-7; 16 bases align to TRBD2. The CDR3 extends over 17 amino acids. Germline V CDR1 and CDR2: SSHAT, FNYEAQ (reference sequence). CDR3 amino acids: CASTPGLAGGAEETQYF. For the CDR3, the DNA is TGTGCTAGCACCCCGGGACTAGCGGGAGGGGCAGAAGAGACCCAGTACTTC.

This chain links TRBV5-1 with TRBJ2-1; 13 nucleotides align to TRBD2. Per the germline V gene, CDR1 is SGHRS and CDR2 is YFSETQ. The CDR3 runs to 17 residues. V trimming: 0 bases; J trimming: 7 bases; junction bases outside the gene matches: 7. CDR3 in amino acids: CASSLANGLAGVNEQFF. Here the CDR3 DNA reads TGCGCCAGCAGCTTGGCCAACGGACTAGCGGGAGTTAATGAGCAGTTCTTC.